Listed below are T cell receptor beta chains from one sample, sequenced in a study of technical replicates of blood from a handful of donors. Profiling relied on immunoSEQ multiplex PCR, and the TCRdb table lists in-frame clones only, not all of them. The data hold about 49,000 clones, with 92% observed a single time. Sequencing input: PBMCs. These receptors all stem from a human donor in good health. Some clones in this sample may be carry-over from other donors' samples. CDR3s include the opening cysteine and the closing phenylalanine or tryptophan. A D gene is named only where the DNA matches it firmly. The size field is filled for only some rows; it gives once, few, many or a size class.

d_call: TRBD1; j_call: TRBJ2-5; v_call: TRBV5-1; clone_size: -; cdr3_nt: TGCGCCAGCAGCTGGGGGACAGGGGACGGGGAGACCCAGTACTTC; cdr3_aa: CASSWGTGDGETQYF
d_call: -; j_call: TRBJ2-7; v_call: TRBV4-2; clone_size: -; cdr3_nt: TGTGCCAGCAGCCAAGACAGGGGTAGCTACGAGCAGTACTTC; cdr3_aa: CASSQDRGSYEQYF
d_call: TRBD2; j_call: TRBJ2-7; v_call: TRBV6-4; clone_size: few; cdr3_nt: TGTGCCAGCAGTGCGTCGGGGGGGGGCGACGAGCAGTACTTC; cdr3_aa: CASSASGGGDEQYF
d_call: TRBD1; j_call: TRBJ2-7; v_call: TRBV4-2; clone_size: -; cdr3_nt: TGTGCCAGCAGCCAAGCTAGTGACAGGGTTAGGGAGCAGTACTTC; cdr3_aa: CASSQASDRVREQYF
d_call: TRBD2; j_call: TRBJ2-1; v_call: TRBV9; clone_size: -; cdr3_nt: TGTGCCAGCAGCTTGACTAGCGGAGCTACCTACAATGAGCAGTTCTTC; cdr3_aa: CASSLTSGATYNEQFF
d_call: -; j_call: TRBJ1-2; v_call: TRBV4-3; clone_size: once; cdr3_nt: TGCGCCAGCTCTCCGTGGCAGGGTAACAACTTTTATGGCTACACCTTC; cdr3_aa: CASSPWQGNNFYGYTF
d_call: -; j_call: TRBJ2-5; v_call: TRBV11-2; clone_size: -; cdr3_nt: TGTGCCAGCAGCTTTGGTAGCTCTAAGGGGGAGACCCAGTACTTC; cdr3_aa: CASSFGSSKGETQYF
d_call: TRBD1; j_call: TRBJ1-1; v_call: TRBV19; clone_size: -; cdr3_nt: TGTGCCAGTAAATCTAATACCGGACAGGAGGTAGAAGCTTTCTTT; cdr3_aa: CASKSNTGQEVEAFF
d_call: TRBD2; j_call: TRBJ2-2; v_call: TRBV10-3; clone_size: -; cdr3_nt: TGTGCCATCAGCACCGGACTAGCGGGTGTGAACACCGGGGAGCTGTTTTTT; cdr3_aa: CAISTGLAGVNTGELFF
d_call: TRBD2; j_call: TRBJ2-5; v_call: TRBV13; clone_size: once; cdr3_nt: TGTGCCAGCAGCCCTCTAGCGGGGGTGGGAGAGACCCAGTACTTC; cdr3_aa: CASSPLAGVGETQYF
d_call: -; j_call: TRBJ1-1; v_call: TRBV13; clone_size: -; cdr3_nt: TGTGCCAGCAGTCCCAGGGGCGCGTTCGCTGAAGCTTTCTTT; cdr3_aa: CASSPRGAFAEAFF
d_call: -; j_call: TRBJ2-1; v_call: TRBV7-6; clone_size: -; cdr3_nt: TGTGCCAGCAGCTTACCAGGAAATGAGCAGTTCTTC; cdr3_aa: CASSLPGNEQFF
d_call: TRBD2; j_call: TRBJ2-7; v_call: TRBV15; clone_size: -; cdr3_nt: TGTGCCACCAGCAGAGGTCCCTCCCGAGCGGGAGTGTTAGAGCAGTACTTC; cdr3_aa: CATSRGPSRAGVLEQYF
d_call: -; j_call: TRBJ2-3; v_call: TRBV14; clone_size: -; cdr3_nt: TGTGCCAGCAGCCAAGGACTGGGAGATACGCAGTATTTT; cdr3_aa: CASSQGLGDTQYF
d_call: -; j_call: TRBJ2-1; v_call: TRBV6-6; clone_size: -; cdr3_nt: TGTGCCAGCAAACACCCAGGGGACAATGAGCAGTTCTTC; cdr3_aa: CASKHPGDNEQFF
d_call: -; j_call: TRBJ1-3; v_call: TRBV9; clone_size: -; cdr3_nt: TGTGCCAGCAGCATCGCCGGGGGATACGGTAACACCATATATTTT; cdr3_aa: CASSIAGGYGNTIYF
d_call: -; j_call: TRBJ1-1; v_call: TRBV2; clone_size: -; cdr3_nt: TGTGCCAGCAGTGTTGACAGGATGAACACTGAAGCTTTCTTT; cdr3_aa: CASSVDRMNTEAFF
d_call: -; j_call: TRBJ2-7; v_call: TRBV7-2; clone_size: -; cdr3_nt: TGTGCCAGCAGCGCACAGGGTCAAGGGGAGCAGTACTTC; cdr3_aa: CASSAQGQGEQYF
d_call: -; j_call: TRBJ1-5; v_call: TRBV5-8; clone_size: -; cdr3_nt: TGTGCCAGCAGCTCCAAACTTACAGGGTACAATCAGCCCCAGCATTTT; cdr3_aa: CASSSKLTGYNQPQHF
d_call: -; j_call: TRBJ2-7; v_call: TRBV9; clone_size: -; cdr3_nt: TGTGCCAGCAGCCAGGGGCCACGGGGCGAGCAGTACTTC; cdr3_aa: CASSQGPRGEQYF
d_call: TRBD2; j_call: TRBJ2-3; v_call: TRBV18; clone_size: -; cdr3_nt: TGTGCCAGCTCACCCCTAGCGGGAGGACTTAGGGGCGCAGATACGCAGTATTTT; cdr3_aa: CASSPLAGGLRGADTQYF
d_call: TRBD1; j_call: TRBJ1-5; v_call: TRBV29-1; clone_size: -; cdr3_nt: TGCAGCGCTGACCAGGGGGCGGGTCAGCCCCAGCATTTT; cdr3_aa: CSADQGAGQPQHF
d_call: -; j_call: TRBJ1-2; v_call: TRBV7-8; clone_size: -; cdr3_nt: TGTGCCAGCAGCTTAAATACAGGGAACTATGGCTACACCTTC; cdr3_aa: CASSLNTGNYGYTF
d_call: TRBD1; j_call: TRBJ2-5; v_call: TRBV7-2; clone_size: -; cdr3_nt: TGTGCCACGACAGGGTCCTCCGATGAGACCCAGTACTTC; cdr3_aa: CATTGSSDETQYF
d_call: TRBD1; j_call: TRBJ2-2; v_call: TRBV6-6; clone_size: -; cdr3_nt: TGTGCCAGCAGGGCCGGGACAGGGGGAACCGGGGAGCTGTTTTTT; cdr3_aa: CASRAGTGGTGELFF
d_call: TRBD1; j_call: TRBJ1-5; v_call: TRBV27; clone_size: -; cdr3_nt: TGTGCCAGCAGTTTAGGGTGGACAGGTGAGCAGCCCCAGCATTTT; cdr3_aa: CASSLGWTGEQPQHF
d_call: TRBD1; j_call: TRBJ2-7; v_call: TRBV4-2; clone_size: -; cdr3_nt: TGTGCCAGCAGCCGGACAGGGGACGAGCAGTACTTC; cdr3_aa: CASSRTGDEQYF
d_call: -; j_call: TRBJ2-3; v_call: TRBV6-1; clone_size: -; cdr3_nt: TGTGCCAGCAGTGTTCCCTCCCCAGATACGCAGTATTTT; cdr3_aa: CASSVPSPDTQYF
d_call: -; j_call: TRBJ1-2; v_call: TRBV27; clone_size: once; cdr3_nt: TGTGCCAACCCTTCAACAGGGAACTATGGCTACACCTTC; cdr3_aa: CANPSTGNYGYTF
d_call: -; j_call: TRBJ2-7; v_call: TRBV10-3; clone_size: -; cdr3_nt: TGTGCCATCGAGGGTGGGGGGACTGGCGAGCAGTACTTC; cdr3_aa: CAIEGGGTGEQYF
d_call: TRBD1; j_call: TRBJ2-7; v_call: TRBV4-1; clone_size: -; cdr3_nt: TGCGCCAGCAGCCCGTCGGGGCAGGGGGACGCTCGCGAGCAGTACTTC; cdr3_aa: CASSPSGQGDAREQYF
d_call: -; j_call: TRBJ1-2; v_call: TRBV6-6; clone_size: -; cdr3_nt: TGTGCCAGCAGCCGTGGTGGAGGGGCCGTTACCCATGGCTACACCTTC; cdr3_aa: CASSRGGGAVTHGYTF
d_call: TRBD1; j_call: TRBJ2-4; v_call: TRBV5-1; clone_size: -; cdr3_nt: TGCGCCAGCAGCCCACAGTGGGATCACAGGGGGCCTGAGACCAAAAACATTCAGTACTTC; cdr3_aa: CASSPQWDHRGPETKNIQYF
d_call: -; j_call: TRBJ1-1; v_call: TRBV6-6; clone_size: -; cdr3_nt: TGTGCCAGCAGTTATGTTCTGGCTGACACTGAAGCTTTCTTT; cdr3_aa: CASSYVLADTEAFF
d_call: -; j_call: TRBJ1-1; v_call: TRBV2; clone_size: few; cdr3_nt: TGTGCCAGCAATGTGGACAGAGACACTGAAGCTTTCTTT; cdr3_aa: CASNVDRDTEAFF
d_call: TRBD2; j_call: TRBJ2-3; v_call: TRBV5-6; clone_size: -; cdr3_nt: TGTGCCAGCAGCCCCGAAGCGGGAGCAGATACGCAGTATTTT; cdr3_aa: CASSPEAGADTQYF
d_call: TRBD2; j_call: TRBJ2-1; v_call: TRBV30; clone_size: -; cdr3_nt: TGTGCCTGGAGTGGAAGCCGCTCTAGCGGGGGGCAGCAGTTCTTC; cdr3_aa: CAWSGSRSSGGQQFF
d_call: -; j_call: TRBJ1-1; v_call: TRBV30; clone_size: -; cdr3_nt: TGTGCCTGGAGTGTTTCTGGGAGCGGGGGTTCTTTCTTT; cdr3_aa: CAWSVSGSGGSFF
d_call: -; j_call: TRBJ1-1; v_call: TRBV9; clone_size: -; cdr3_nt: TGTGCCAGCAGCGTAGTCGGCACCCGGGGCACTGAAGCTTTCTTT; cdr3_aa: CASSVVGTRGTEAFF
d_call: -; j_call: TRBJ1-2; v_call: TRBV5-1; clone_size: -; cdr3_nt: TGCGCCAGCCGGTTACGGTCAAACGTCGGGGTCTCTAACTATGGCTACACCTTC; cdr3_aa: CASRLRSNVGVSNYGYTF
d_call: -; j_call: TRBJ1-1; v_call: TRBV6-4; clone_size: once; cdr3_nt: TGTGCCAGCAGTACTGAAGCGGGTAAAACTGAAGCTTTCTTT; cdr3_aa: CASSTEAGKTEAFF
d_call: -; j_call: TRBJ2-1; v_call: TRBV7-9; clone_size: -; cdr3_nt: TGTGCCAGCAGCAACAATATTGGAATCGGGCGGGGAGTCTACAATGAGCAGTTCTTC; cdr3_aa: CASSNNIGIGRGVYNEQFF
d_call: -; j_call: TRBJ1-3; v_call: TRBV5-4; clone_size: -; cdr3_nt: TGTGCCAGCAACCCACAGGGTCTGTTAGGAAACACCATATATTTT; cdr3_aa: CASNPQGLLGNTIYF
d_call: TRBD2; j_call: TRBJ2-5; v_call: TRBV7-9; clone_size: -; cdr3_nt: TGTGCCAGCAGCCTCCTAGCGGGGCTTCAAGAGACCCAGTACTTC; cdr3_aa: CASSLLAGLQETQYF
d_call: -; j_call: TRBJ1-2; v_call: TRBV9; clone_size: -; cdr3_nt: TGTGCCAGCAGCGTAGACTCGGTTAACTATGGCTACACCTTC; cdr3_aa: CASSVDSVNYGYTF
d_call: TRBD1; j_call: TRBJ1-1; v_call: TRBV7-3; clone_size: -; cdr3_nt: TGTGCCAGCCACGAGGGACAGCTACTGAACACTGAAGCTTTCTTT; cdr3_aa: CASHEGQLLNTEAFF
d_call: -; j_call: TRBJ2-5; v_call: TRBV6-1; clone_size: -; cdr3_nt: TGTGCCAGCAGTGGGGCCCCCGGCACTTTCGGAGGGACCCAGTACTTC; cdr3_aa: CASSGAPGTFGGTQYF
d_call: TRBD1; j_call: TRBJ2-5; v_call: TRBV14; clone_size: -; cdr3_nt: TGTGCCAGCAGACGGACAGGGGAGGAGACCCAGTACTTC; cdr3_aa: CASRRTGEETQYF